The rows below give T cell receptor beta chains drawn from one sample of a study of T cell responses to AZD1222 COVID-19 vaccine. TCRdb's table, derived via immunoSEQ multiplex PCR, lists solely in-frame clones and lacks some. The sample holds under 85,000 clones, about nine tenths seen once. This specimen was peripheral blood, taken on day 0 of AZD1222 vaccination. The receptors were sampled from an adult in good health. The CDR3 runs from the conserved cysteine through the conserved F or W. D genes are given only for firm matches. Not all rows give a size; the values are once, few, many and, for expanded clones, a class.

D,V,size,J,DNA,CDR3
TRBD2,TRBV5-5,NA,TRBJ2-7,TGTGCCAGCAGCCGGGGACTAGCGGGAGAGATTGGAGGGAACGAGCAGTACTTC,CASSRGLAGEIGGNEQYF
NA,TRBV27,once,TRBJ1-6,TGTGCCAGCAGGCTGACAGGAGATTCACCCCTCCACTTT,CASRLTGDSPLHF
NA,TRBV28,NA,TRBJ1-5,TGTGCCAGCAGTCTGGACGGAGGGTTAAGTCAGCCCCAGCATTTT,CASSLDGGLSQPQHF
NA,TRBV5-6,NA,TRBJ1-4,TGTGCCAGCAGCTTGGAACAGGCGGATGAAAAACTGTTTTTT,CASSLEQADEKLFF
TRBD2,TRBV18,NA,TRBJ2-3,TGTGCCAGCTCACCACCGGTACTAGCGGGCGCCGTCGGTACGCAGTATTTT,CASSPPVLAGAVGTQYF
NA,TRBV5-6,medium-sized,TRBJ1-2,TGTGCCAGCAGCTCTGGGGGGGGAACCCCTCGAGGCTACACCTTC,CASSSGGGTPRGYTF
NA,TRBV2,NA,TRBJ1-5,TGTGCCAGCAGTGCCGATACTAGCAATCAGCCCCAGCATTTT,CASSADTSNQPQHF
TRBD2,TRBV29-1,NA,TRBJ2-5,TGCAGCGTTGTAGCGGGAGTCGGAGAGACCCAGTACTTC,CSVVAGVGETQYF
NA,TRBV11-2,NA,TRBJ2-7,TGTGCCAGCAGCTTAGCGCGGCCCTACGAGCAGTACTTC,CASSLARPYEQYF
TRBD1,TRBV29-1,NA,TRBJ1-2,TGCAGCGTTTTTCTCGGTGACAGGGGTTATGGCTACACCTTC,CSVFLGDRGYGYTF
NA,TRBV24-1,NA,TRBJ2-3,TGTGCCACCAGTGGGGGGGTAAGCACAGATACGCAGTATTTT,CATSGGVSTDTQYF
NA,TRBV18,once,TRBJ1-4,TGTGCCAGCTCACCCCAGCTTAATGAAAAACTGTTTTTT,CASSPQLNEKLFF
NA,TRBV2,once,TRBJ1-1,TGTGCCAGCAGTCCTTTCAACACTGAAGCTTTCTTT,CASSPFNTEAFF
TRBD1,TRBV27,NA,TRBJ1-6,TGTGCCAGCAGCAGCGACAGGGGGCATTCACCCCTCCACTTT,CASSSDRGHSPLHF
TRBD1,TRBV11-2,NA,TRBJ2-1,TGTGCCAGCAGCTTTAGACAGGGGATCTACAATGAGCAGTTCTTC,CASSFRQGIYNEQFF
TRBD2,TRBV7-2,NA,TRBJ2-1,TGTGCCAGCAGCTCACTAGCGAACAACAATGAGCAGTTCTTC,CASSSLANNNEQFF
NA,TRBV3-1/TRBV3-2,NA,TRBJ1-2,TGTGCCAGCAGCCCCGAGGGTAACTATGGCTACACCTTC,CASSPEGNYGYTF
NA,TRBV6-1,NA,TRBJ2-6,TGTGCCAGCAGTGAAGCCCCGGGGCCTGGGGCCAACGTCCTGACTTTC,CASSEAPGPGANVLTF
TRBD1,TRBV4-1,NA,TRBJ1-2,TGCGCCAGCAGAGGGACAGGATCAGCAACTGGCTACACCTTC,CASRGTGSATGYTF
NA,TRBV6-1,NA,TRBJ2-1,TGTGCCAGCAGTGAAGGCCCAAGCGGGCACAATGAGCAGTTCTTC,CASSEGPSGHNEQFF
NA,TRBV19,NA,TRBJ2-7,TGTGCCAGTAGTACGGGACACCATTCCTCCTACGAGCAGTACTTC,CASSTGHHSSYEQYF
NA,TRBV7-9,few,TRBJ2-7,TGTGCCAGCAGCTCCGTTCCCAACGAGCAGTACTTC,CASSSVPNEQYF
TRBD2,TRBV19,medium-sized,TRBJ2-5,TGTGCCAGTAGTATTACTAGCGGGAGCCTAGAGACCCAGTACTTC,CASSITSGSLETQYF
NA,TRBV5-6,medium-sized,TRBJ1-1,TGTGCCAGCAGCTTACAGACAGCTGAAGCTTTCTTT,CASSLQTAEAFF
TRBD1,TRBV4-1,NA,TRBJ1-5,TGCGCCAGCAGCCCCAAGACAGGGTCTCAGCCCCAGCATTTT,CASSPKTGSQPQHF
NA,TRBV7-2,NA,TRBJ1-5,TGTGCCAGCAGCGCAGGGCTGGGCAATCAGCCCCAGCATTTT,CASSAGLGNQPQHF
TRBD2,TRBV5-1,NA,TRBJ2-3,TGCGCCAGCAGCACTAGCGGGAGTCGCGGAGATACGCAGTATTTT,CASSTSGSRGDTQYF
TRBD2,TRBV3-1/TRBV3-2,NA,TRBJ2-7,TGTGCCAGCAGCCCCTCCGGGACTAGCGTCTACGAGCAGTACTTC,CASSPSGTSVYEQYF
TRBD1,TRBV5-4,NA,TRBJ1-1,TGTGCCAGCAGCGCGGGACAGGGGATCGGGGACACTGAAGCTTTCTTT,CASSAGQGIGDTEAFF
NA,TRBV7-3,few,TRBJ2-2,TGTGCCAGCAGCCCTTCATGGACGAACACCGGGGAGCTGTTTTTT,CASSPSWTNTGELFF
TRBD1,TRBV5-1,once,TRBJ1-4,TGCGCCAGCAGCCCTGACAGGGGCACCGAAAAACTGTTTTTT,CASSPDRGTEKLFF